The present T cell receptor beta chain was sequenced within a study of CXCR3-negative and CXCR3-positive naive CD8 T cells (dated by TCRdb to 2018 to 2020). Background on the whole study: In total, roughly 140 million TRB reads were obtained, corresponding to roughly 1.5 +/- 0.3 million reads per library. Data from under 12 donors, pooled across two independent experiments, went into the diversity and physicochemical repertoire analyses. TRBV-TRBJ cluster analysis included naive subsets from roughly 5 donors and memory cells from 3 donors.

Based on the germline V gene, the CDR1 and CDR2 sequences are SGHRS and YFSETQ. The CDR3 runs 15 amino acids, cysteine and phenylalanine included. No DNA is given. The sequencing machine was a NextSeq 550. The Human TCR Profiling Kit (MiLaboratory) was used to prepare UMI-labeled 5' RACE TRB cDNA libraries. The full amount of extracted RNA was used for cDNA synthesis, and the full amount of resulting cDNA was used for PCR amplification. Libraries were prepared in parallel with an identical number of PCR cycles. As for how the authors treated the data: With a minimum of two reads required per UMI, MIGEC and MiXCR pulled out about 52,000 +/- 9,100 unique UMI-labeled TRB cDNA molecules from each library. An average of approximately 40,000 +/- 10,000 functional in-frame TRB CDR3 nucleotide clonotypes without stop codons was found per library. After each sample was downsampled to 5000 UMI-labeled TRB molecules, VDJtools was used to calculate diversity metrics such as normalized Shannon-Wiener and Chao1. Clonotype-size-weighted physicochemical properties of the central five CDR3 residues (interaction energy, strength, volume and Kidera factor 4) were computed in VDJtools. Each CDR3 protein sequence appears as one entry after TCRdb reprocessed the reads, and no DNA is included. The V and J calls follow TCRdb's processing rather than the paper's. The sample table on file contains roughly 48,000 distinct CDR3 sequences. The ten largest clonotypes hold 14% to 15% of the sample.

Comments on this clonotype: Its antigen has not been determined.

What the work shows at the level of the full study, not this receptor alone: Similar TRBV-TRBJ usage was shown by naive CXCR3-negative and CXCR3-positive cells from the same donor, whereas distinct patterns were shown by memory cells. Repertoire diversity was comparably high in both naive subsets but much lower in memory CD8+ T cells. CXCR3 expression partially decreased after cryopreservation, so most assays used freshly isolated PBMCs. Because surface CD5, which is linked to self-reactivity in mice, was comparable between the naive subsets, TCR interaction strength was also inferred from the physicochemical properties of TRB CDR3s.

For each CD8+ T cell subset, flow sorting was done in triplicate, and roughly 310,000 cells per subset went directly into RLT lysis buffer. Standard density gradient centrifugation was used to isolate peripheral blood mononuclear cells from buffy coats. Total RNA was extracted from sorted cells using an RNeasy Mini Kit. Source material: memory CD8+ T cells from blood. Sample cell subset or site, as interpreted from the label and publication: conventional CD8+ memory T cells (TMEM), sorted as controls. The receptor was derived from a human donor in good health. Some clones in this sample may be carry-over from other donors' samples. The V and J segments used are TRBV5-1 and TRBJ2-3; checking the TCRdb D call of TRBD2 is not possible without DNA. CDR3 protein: CASSLLSGLSDTQYF.